The present T cell receptor (beta chain) was sequenced within a study of cytomegalovirus exposure and HLA in healthy donors. Regarding the study as a whole: Presence/absence analyses assumed roughly uniform sequencing depth across donors.

The PCR employed 60 Vbeta primers together with 13 Jbeta primers. This table comes from immunoSEQ multiplex PCR, and its TCRdb copy is limited to in-frame clones, with some not included. This table holds about 110,000 clones, 65% to 80% found once. A word on this clone: The antigen is undetermined.

Germline CDR1 is MNHEY and CDR2 is SVGAGI. Trimming took 7 bases from V and 6 from J, leaving 13 bases between them. The CDR3 contains 12 residues. The rearrangement uses TRBV6-5 and TRBJ2-7; the D gene is possibly TRBD2 (6 bases). This clonotype was sampled from a male donor in good health and CMV-seropositive. The sequenced material came from PBMCs. The CDR3 bases are TGTGCCAGCACTGGACGGCGGGGCGAGCAGTACTTC. Protein: CASTGRRGEQYF.